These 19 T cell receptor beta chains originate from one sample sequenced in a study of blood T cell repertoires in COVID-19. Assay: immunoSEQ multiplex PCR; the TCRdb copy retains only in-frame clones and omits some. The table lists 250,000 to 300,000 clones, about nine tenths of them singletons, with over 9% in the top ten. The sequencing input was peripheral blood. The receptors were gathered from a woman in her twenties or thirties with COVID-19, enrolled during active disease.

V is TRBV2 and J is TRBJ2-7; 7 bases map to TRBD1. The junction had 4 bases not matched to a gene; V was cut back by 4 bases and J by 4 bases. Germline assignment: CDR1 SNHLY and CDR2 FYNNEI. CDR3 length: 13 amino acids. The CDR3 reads CASSVDRRYEQYF. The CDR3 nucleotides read TGTGCCAGCAGTGTGGACAGGCGGTACGAGCAGTACTTC.

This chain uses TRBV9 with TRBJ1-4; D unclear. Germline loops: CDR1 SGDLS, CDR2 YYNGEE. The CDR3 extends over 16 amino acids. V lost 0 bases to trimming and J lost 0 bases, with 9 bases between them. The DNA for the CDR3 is TGTGCCAGCAGCGTAGGGGCAGCTGCAACTAATGAAAAACTGTTTTTT. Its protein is CASSVGAAATNEKLFF.

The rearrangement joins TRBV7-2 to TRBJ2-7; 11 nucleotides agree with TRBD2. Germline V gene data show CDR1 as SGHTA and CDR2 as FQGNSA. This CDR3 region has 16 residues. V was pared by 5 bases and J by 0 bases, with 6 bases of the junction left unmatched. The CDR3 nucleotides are TGTGCCAGCAGCAAGCAGACTAGCGGGAACTCCTACGAGCAGTACTTC. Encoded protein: CASSKQTSGNSYEQYF. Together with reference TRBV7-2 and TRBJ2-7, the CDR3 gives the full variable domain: GAGVSQSPSNKVTEKGKDVELRCDPISGHTALYWYRQSLGQGLEFLIYFQGNSAPDKSGLPSDRFSAERTGGSVSTLTIQRTQQEDSAVYLCASSKQTSGNSYEQYFGPGTRLTVT.

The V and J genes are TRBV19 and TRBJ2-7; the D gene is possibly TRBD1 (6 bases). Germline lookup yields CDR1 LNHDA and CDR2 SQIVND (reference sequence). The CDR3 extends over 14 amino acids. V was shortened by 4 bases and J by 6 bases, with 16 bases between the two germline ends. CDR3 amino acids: CASSTSQGRREQYF. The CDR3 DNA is TGTGCCAGTAGTACCTCACAGGGCCGCCGCGAGCAGTACTTC. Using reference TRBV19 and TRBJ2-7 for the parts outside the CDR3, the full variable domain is DGGITQSPKYLFRKEGQNVTLSCEQNLNHDAMYWYRQDPGQGLRLIYYSQIVNDFQKGDIAEGYSVSREKKESFPLTVTSAQKNPTAFYLCASSTSQGRREQYFGPGTRLTVT.

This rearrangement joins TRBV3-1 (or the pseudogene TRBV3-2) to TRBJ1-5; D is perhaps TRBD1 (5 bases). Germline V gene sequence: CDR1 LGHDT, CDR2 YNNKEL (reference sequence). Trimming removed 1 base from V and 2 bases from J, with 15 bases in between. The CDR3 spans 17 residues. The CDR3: CASSQVWGGKGNQPQHF. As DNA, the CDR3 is TGTGCCAGCAGCCAAGTCTGGGGCGGTAAGGGCAATCAGCCCCAGCATTTT.

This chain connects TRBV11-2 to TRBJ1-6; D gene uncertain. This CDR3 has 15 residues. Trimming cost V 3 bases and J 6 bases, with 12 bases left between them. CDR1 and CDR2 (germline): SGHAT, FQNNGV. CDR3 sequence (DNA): TGTGCCAGCAGCTTCAATAGCAATCTTAATTCACCCCTCCACTTT. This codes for CASSFNSNLNSPLHF.

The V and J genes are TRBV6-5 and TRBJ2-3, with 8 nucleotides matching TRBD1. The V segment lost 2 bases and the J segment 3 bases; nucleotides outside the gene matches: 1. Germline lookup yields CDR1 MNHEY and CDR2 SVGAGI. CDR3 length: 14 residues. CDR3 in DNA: TGTGCCAGCAGTTACCGACAGGGGACAGATACGCAGTATTTT. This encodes CASSYRQGTDTQYF.

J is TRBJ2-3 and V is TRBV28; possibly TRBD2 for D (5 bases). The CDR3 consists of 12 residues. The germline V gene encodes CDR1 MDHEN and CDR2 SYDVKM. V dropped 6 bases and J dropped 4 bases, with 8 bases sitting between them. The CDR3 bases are TGTGCCAGCAGACTAGACTCAGATACGCAGTATTTT. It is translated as CASRLDSDTQYF.

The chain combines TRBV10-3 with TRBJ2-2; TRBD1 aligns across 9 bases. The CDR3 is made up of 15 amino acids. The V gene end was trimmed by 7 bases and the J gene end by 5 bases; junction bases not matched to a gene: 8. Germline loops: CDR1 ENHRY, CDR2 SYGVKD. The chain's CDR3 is CAITTGQGLTGELFF. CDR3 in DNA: TGTGCCATCACGACGGGACAGGGCTTAACCGGGGAGCTGTTTTTT.

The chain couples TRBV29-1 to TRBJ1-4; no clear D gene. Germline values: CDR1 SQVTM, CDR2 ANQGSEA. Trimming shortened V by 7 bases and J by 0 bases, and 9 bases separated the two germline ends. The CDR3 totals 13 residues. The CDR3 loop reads CSGATTTNEKLFF. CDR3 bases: TGCAGCGGGGCCACAACAACTAATGAAAAACTGTTTTTT.

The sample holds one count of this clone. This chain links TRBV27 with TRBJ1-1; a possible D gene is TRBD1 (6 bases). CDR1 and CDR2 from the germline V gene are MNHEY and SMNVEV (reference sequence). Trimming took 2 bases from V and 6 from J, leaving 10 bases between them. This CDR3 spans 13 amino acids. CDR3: CASSLTGRAEAFF. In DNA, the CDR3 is TGTGCCAGCAGTTTAACAGGGCGCGCTGAAGCTTTCTTT.

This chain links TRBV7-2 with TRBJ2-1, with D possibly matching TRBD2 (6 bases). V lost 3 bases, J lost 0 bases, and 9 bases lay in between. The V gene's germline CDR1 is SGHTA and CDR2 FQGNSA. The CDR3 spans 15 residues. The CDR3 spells CASSFSGYSYNEQFF. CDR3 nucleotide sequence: TGTGCCAGCAGCTTTAGCGGTTACTCCTACAATGAGCAGTTCTTC.

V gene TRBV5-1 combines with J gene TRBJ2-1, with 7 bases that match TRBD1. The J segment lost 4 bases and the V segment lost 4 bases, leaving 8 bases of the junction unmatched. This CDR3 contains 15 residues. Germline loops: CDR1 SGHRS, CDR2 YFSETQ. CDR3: CASSEGQRAYNEQFF. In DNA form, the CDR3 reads TGCGCCAGCAGCGAGGGACAGAGGGCGTACAATGAGCAGTTCTTC. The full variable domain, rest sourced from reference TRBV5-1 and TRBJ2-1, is KAGVTQTPRYLIKTRGQQVTLSCSPISGHRSVSWYQQTPGQGLQFLFEYFSETQRNKGNFPGRFSGRQFSNSRSEMNVSTLELGDSALYLCASSEGQRAYNEQFFGPGTRLTVL.

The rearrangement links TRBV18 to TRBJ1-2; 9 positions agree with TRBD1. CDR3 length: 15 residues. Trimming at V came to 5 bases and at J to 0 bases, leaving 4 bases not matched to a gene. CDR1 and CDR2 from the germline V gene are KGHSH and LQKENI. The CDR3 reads CASSVDRGANYGYTF. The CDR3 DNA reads TGTGCCAGCTCAGTGGACAGGGGAGCTAACTATGGCTACACCTTC.

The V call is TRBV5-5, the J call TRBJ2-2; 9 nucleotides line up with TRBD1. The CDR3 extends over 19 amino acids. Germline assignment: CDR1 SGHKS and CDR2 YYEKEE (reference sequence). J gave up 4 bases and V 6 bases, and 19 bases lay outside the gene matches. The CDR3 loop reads CASILSARIGTGITGELFF. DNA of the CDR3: TGTGCCAGCATCCTGAGCGCTCGGATCGGGACAGGGATCACCGGGGAGCTGTTTTTT.

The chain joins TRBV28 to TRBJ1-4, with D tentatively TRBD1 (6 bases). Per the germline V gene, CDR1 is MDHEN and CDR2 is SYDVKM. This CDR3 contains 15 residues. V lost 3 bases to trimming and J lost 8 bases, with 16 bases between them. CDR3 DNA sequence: TGTGCCAGCAGTTTCACCAGGGGTGACGCGGAAAAACTGTTTTTT. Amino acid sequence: CASSFTRGDAEKLFF.

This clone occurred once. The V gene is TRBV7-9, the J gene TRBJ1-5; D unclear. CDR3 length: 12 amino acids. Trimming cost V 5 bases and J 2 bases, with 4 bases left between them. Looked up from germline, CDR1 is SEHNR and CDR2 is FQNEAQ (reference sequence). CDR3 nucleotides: TGTGCCAGCAGCCCTGGCAATCAGCCCCAGCATTTT. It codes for CASSPGNQPQHF. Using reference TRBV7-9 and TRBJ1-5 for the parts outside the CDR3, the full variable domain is DTGVSQNPRHKITKRGQNVTFRCDPISEHNRLYWYRQTLGQGPEFLTYFQNEAQLEKSRLLSDRFSAERPKGSFSTLEIQRTEQGDSAMYLCASSPGNQPQHFGDGTRLSIL.

CDR3: CAISEFVGSEQFF. CDR3 bases: TGTGCCATCAGTGAGTTCGTGGGGAGTGAGCAGTTCTTC. This sequence joins TRBV10-3 and TRBJ2-1; tentatively, D is TRBD2 (5 bases). Trimming left V 1 base short and J 9 bases short, with 10 bases between. CDR1 and CDR2 (germline): ENHRY, SYGVKD. The CDR3 loop spans 13 amino acids.

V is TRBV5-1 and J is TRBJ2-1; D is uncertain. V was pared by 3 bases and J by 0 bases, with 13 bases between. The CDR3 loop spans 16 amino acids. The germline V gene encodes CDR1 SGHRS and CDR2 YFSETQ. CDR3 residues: CASSSPEARSYNEQFF. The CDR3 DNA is TGCGCCAGCAGCTCCCCCGAGGCCCGCTCCTACAATGAGCAGTTCTTC.